This T cell receptor (beta chain) was identified in a study of PD-1 blockade in classical Hodgkin lymphoma (dated by TCRdb to 2018 to 2020). Regarding the study in general: Nivolumab dosing was 3 mg/kg intravenously every 2 weeks, continuing until either disease progression or unacceptable toxicity. The study used TCR beta sequencing and CyTOF to define a peripheral blood immune signature of response to PD-1 blockade in classical Hodgkin lymphoma.

Results the study describes overall, beyond this receptor: Only a single clinical trial cohort was studied, and what caused the repertoire differences, possibly disease activity or prior therapy, remained undefined. Patients starting nivolumab less than 1 year after ASCT had lower diversity and were excluded from later analyses to avoid confounding by immune reconstitution. Baseline TCR diversity was reported to be lower in newly diagnosed patients than in healthy donors and to be lower still in relapsed/refractory patients. By C4D1, a significant rise was seen in CD4+ TCR diversity but not in CD8+ TCR diversity (p=0.0027 vs p=0.16), and the rise was most apparent among complete responders (p=0.02). Trial patients with a complete response had baseline diversity similar to that of newly diagnosed patients, while partial responders and progressors had significantly lower diversity.

The Qiagen DNeasy kit was used to extract genomic DNA both from unsorted PBMCs and from the negatively selected CD4+ and CD8+ fractions. Amplification of TCR beta CDR3 regions was done by immunoSEQ multiplex PCR with primers that anneal to V and J segments. A synthetic immune receptor repertoire was used to minimize amplification bias, and any residual bias was removed computationally once sequencing was done. On the study's bioinformatics: Repertoire diversity was quantified as the Shannon entropy index using custom Python scripts. Unsorted, CD4+ and CD8+ repertoires were examined separately, except in combined analyses, for which CD4+ and CD8+ sequences were merged in silico. A clone counted as expanded when the clone's frequency after treatment rose at least 2-fold relative to C1D1, and clones undetected at baseline were given a pseudocount of 0.5. Singleton clones were defined as clones with 0 or 1 copy at C1D1, and non-singleton clones were defined as clones with 2 or more copies. Clones expanded in unsorted samples were assigned a CD4+, CD8+ or unknown annotation through matching of protein sequences in sorted samples from the same patient. Wilcoxon tests on paired samples were used to test changes in diversity from C1D1 to C4D1. TCRdb took over this immuneACCESS table, retaining in-frame rearrangements with V and J assigned. Such tables are incomplete; in checked studies, under half of the missing clones stem from an unresolved V gene, and the remainder is unexplained. D and trimming were read from the DNA, whereas the V and J calls and clone size are those reported in that table. This sample gives 29,000 or so clones in total; approximately 78% of them show up just once. The ten largest make up 0.62% of the sample.

Of note for this clone: What this receptor recognizes is not known. No base-level quality is on record; no much larger clone is a single base apart.

Reading the label with the study, this specimen's time point is: cycle 4 day 1 (C4D1), after five to seven weeks of nivolumab. All trial patients had relapsed after autologous stem cell transplantation, with cohorts A, B and C differing in prior brentuximab vedotin exposure. CD4+ T cells were purified from thawed PBMCs by magnetic negative selection with a Miltenyi CD4+ T cell isolation kit. The trial cohort included more than 55 patients with relapsed/refractory classical Hodgkin lymphoma, and each patient had a best overall response of complete response, partial response or progressive disease. Trial patients were treated with single-agent nivolumab in the multi-cohort phase II CheckMate 205 trial. An independent review committee assessed best overall response by applying the 2007 International Working Group response criteria. Trial PBMCs were collected just before the start of nivolumab (C1D1) and during therapy at cycle 2 day 1 and cycle 4 day 1. After peripheral blood was drawn into 8 mL Vacutainer Cell Preparation Tubes, PBMCs were isolated by centrifugation and then cryopreserved. Purified CD4+ and CD8+ fractions were prepared only for cases in which an additional PBMC sample was available. Magnetically labelled cells were removed on LS columns in a quadroMACS separator, and the flow-through was retained as the purified fraction.

The CDR3 goes from the cysteine to the phenylalanine over 16 residues. Kept here is only the CDR3 DNA, which spans 48 bases and is read in frame from base 1. Ends trimmed: V by 6 bases, J by 5 bases; bases unmatched to a gene: 15. CDR1 and CDR2 were assigned from the germline V gene as SGHRS and YFSETQ. The chain uses TRBV5-1 and TRBJ2-5, with TRBD2 identical over 8 junction bases. Sample: CD4+ T cells from blood, taken before the fourth cycle of nivolumab. The receptor was isolated from a human donor with classical Hodgkin lymphoma. The DNA sequence is TGCGCCAGCACCCCAACTGGCGGGGGGTCCTCGGAGACCCAGTACTTC. It translates to CASTPTGGGSSETQYF. Full variable domain (CDR3 extended with the reference TRBV5-1 and TRBJ2-5 proteins): KAGVTQTPRYLIKTRGQQVTLSCSPISGHRSVSWYQQTPGQGLQFLFEYFSETQRNKGNFPGRFSGRQFSNSRSEMNVSTLELGDSALYLCASTPTGGGSSETQYFGPGTRLLVL.